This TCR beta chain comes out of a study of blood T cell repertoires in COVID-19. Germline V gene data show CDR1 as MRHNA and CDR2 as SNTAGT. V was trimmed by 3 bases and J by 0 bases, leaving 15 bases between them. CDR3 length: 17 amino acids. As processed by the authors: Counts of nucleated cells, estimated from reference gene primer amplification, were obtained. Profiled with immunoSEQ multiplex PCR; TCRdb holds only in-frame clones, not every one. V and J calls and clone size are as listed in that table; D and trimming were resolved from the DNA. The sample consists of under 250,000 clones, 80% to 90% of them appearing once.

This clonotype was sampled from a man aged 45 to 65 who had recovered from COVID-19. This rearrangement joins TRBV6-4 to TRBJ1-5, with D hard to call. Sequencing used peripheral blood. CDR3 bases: TGTGCCAGCAGTGAAGCCGGGAGAGGTTATAGCAATCAGCCCCAGCATTTT. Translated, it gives CASSEAGRGYSNQPQHF.